Following are 9 T cell receptor beta chains from one sample sequenced in a study of OX40 agonist ivuxolimab in advanced cancers. The table came from immunoSEQ multiplex PCR; TCRdb's copy has only in-frame clones and leaves some out. The sample yields about 31,000 clones, roughly 82% seen once. The sample here was CD4+ or CD8+ T cells sorted from blood, taken in a trial of the OX40 agonist ivuxolimab. The receptors were sampled from an adult with an advanced solid tumor such as melanoma, head and neck, liver or kidney cancer.

The V gene is TRBV5-1, the J gene TRBJ1-4; D is ambiguous. Germline-derived CDR1 and CDR2 are SGHRS and YFSETQ. Trimming stripped 0 bases from V and 0 bases from J, with 9 bases between. The CDR3 spans 16 residues. CDR3 DNA: TGCGCCAGCAGCTTGGGTTCTGCTGCAACTAATGAAAAACTGTTTTTT. It yields the protein CASSLGSAATNEKLFF. Full variable domain (missing parts from reference TRBV5-1 and TRBJ1-4): KAGVTQTPRYLIKTRGQQVTLSCSPISGHRSVSWYQQTPGQGLQFLFEYFSETQRNKGNFPGRFSGRQFSNSRSEMNVSTLELGDSALYLCASSLGSAATNEKLFFGSGTQLSVL.

The CDR3, as DNA: TGTGCCAGTAGTATGTCCAGGAGGAATCAGCCCCAGCATTTT. This gives the protein CASSMSRRNQPQHF. The V call is TRBV19, the J call TRBJ1-5; D gene unclear. Germline CDR1 reads LNHDA; CDR2 reads SQIVND (reference sequence). This CDR3 has 14 amino acids. Between the trimmed V and J ends, which lost 3 bases and 4 bases, there was a span of 10 bases. The whole variable domain, remainder taken from reference TRBV19 and TRBJ1-5, is DGGITQSPKYLFRKEGQNVTLSCEQNLNHDAMYWYRQDPGQGLRLIYYSQIVNDFQKGDIAEGYSVSREKKESFPLTVTSAQKNPTAFYLCASSMSRRNQPQHFGDGTRLSIL.

The chain combines TRBV6-5 with TRBJ1-2; D remains unclear. Germline CDR1 reads MNHEY; CDR2 reads SVGAGI. The CDR3 length is 15 residues. Trimming pared 6 bases from V and 3 bases from J, leaving 17 bases between. The CDR3 DNA reads as TGTGCCAGCAGCCTACGAATTCCAAATGACTATGGCTACACCTTC. It yields the protein CASSLRIPNDYGYTF.

This clone was seen once. The CDR3, as DNA: TGTGCCAGCAGCCCGGGACCCCGAAACACCATATATTTT. This translates into CASSPGPRNTIYF. The chain recombines TRBV7-9 with TRBJ1-3, with D perhaps TRBD1 (5 bases). V lost 5 bases to trimming and J lost 5 bases, with 10 bases between them. Germline V gene data show CDR1 as SEHNR and CDR2 as FQNEAQ (reference sequence). The CDR3 is 13 amino acids. The whole variable domain, filled in from reference TRBV7-9 and TRBJ1-3, reads DTGVSQNPRHKITKRGQNVTFRCDPISEHNRLYWYRQTLGQGPEFLTYFQNEAQLEKSRLLSDRFSAERPKGSFSTLEIQRTEQGDSAMYLCASSPGPRNTIYFGEGSWLTVV.

This chain uses TRBV5-4 with TRBJ2-2, with a possible D match to TRBD1 (5 bases). The germline gives CDR1 SGHNT, CDR2 YYREEE (reference sequence). V lost 1 base to trimming and J lost 3 bases, with 10 bases between them. The CDR3 runs to 15 residues. The CDR3 protein is CASSLNGRDTGELFF. The CDR3 DNA reads as TGTGCCAGCAGCTTGAACGGCAGGGACACCGGGGAGCTGTTTTTT.

The chain uses TRBV28 and TRBJ1-3; D gene uncertain. Germline lookup yields CDR1 MDHEN and CDR2 SYDVKM. This CDR3 has 13 residues. The V and J ends lost 7 bases and 4 bases respectively, with 11 bases between them. The CDR3 is CASTLGPGNTIYF. CDR3 bases: TGTGCCAGCACCCTCGGACCAGGAAACACCATATATTTT.

The rearrangement links TRBV6-1 to TRBJ2-5; TRBD2 is a possible D gene (5 bases). Near its end, the DNA agrees better with TRBJ2-7, so the J call may be wrong. The CDR3 loop spans 14 amino acids. In germline, CDR1 is MNHNS, CDR2 SASEGT. Here the CDR3 DNA reads TGTGCCAGCAGTGAACGAGGGATTTCCTACGAGCAGTACTTC. Amino acids: CASSERGISYEQYF.

The chain links TRBV9 to TRBJ1-1; D may be TRBD1 (5 bases). CDR1 is SGDLS, CDR2 YYNGEE, per germline. V was clipped by 0 bases and J by 1 base, with 16 bases between them. The CDR3 loop spans 17 amino acids. The CDR3 reads CASSVGVQGSENTEAFF. The CDR3 nucleotides read TGTGCCAGCAGCGTAGGAGTGCAGGGATCGGAGAACACTGAAGCTTTCTTT.

This chain uses TRBV19 with TRBJ2-3, with 11 bases lining up with TRBD2. The J segment lost 4 bases and the V segment lost 8 bases, leaving 5 bases of the junction unmatched. The CDR3 is 14 residues long. Germline values: CDR1 LNHDA, CDR2 SQIVND (reference sequence). The CDR3 coding sequence is TGTGCCAGTTCCCTGGGACTAGCGGCAGATACGCAGTATTTT. Its translation is CASSLGLAADTQYF.